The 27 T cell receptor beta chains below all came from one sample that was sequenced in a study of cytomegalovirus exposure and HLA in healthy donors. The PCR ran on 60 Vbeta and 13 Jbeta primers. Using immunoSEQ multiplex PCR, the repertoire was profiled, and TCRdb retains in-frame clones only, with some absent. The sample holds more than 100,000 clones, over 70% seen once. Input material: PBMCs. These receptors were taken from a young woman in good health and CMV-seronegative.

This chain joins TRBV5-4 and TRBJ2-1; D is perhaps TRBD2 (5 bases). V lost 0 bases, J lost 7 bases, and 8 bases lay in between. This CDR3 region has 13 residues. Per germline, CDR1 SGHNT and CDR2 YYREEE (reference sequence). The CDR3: CASSLAGENEQFF. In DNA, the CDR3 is TGTGCCAGCAGCTTGGCCGGGGAGAATGAGCAGTTCTTC.

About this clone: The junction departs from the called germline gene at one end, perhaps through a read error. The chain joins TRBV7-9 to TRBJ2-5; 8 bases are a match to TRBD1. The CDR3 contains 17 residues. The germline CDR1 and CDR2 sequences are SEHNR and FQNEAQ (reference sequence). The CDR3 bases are TGTTCCAGCAGCTTAGTAGGGAGACAGGGGTCACAAGAGACCCAGTACTTC. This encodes CSSSLVGRQGSQETQYF.

The CDR3 loop reads CASGTLGEGLRETQYF. For the CDR3, the DNA is TGTGCCAGCGGAACCTTAGGGGAGGGCCTCCGGGAGACCCAGTACTTC. The chain joins TRBV7-9 to TRBJ2-5; the match to TRBD2 covers 7 bases. Looked up from germline, CDR1 is SEHNR and CDR2 is FQNEAQ (reference sequence). The CDR3 has 16 amino acids. With V trimmed by 8 bases and J by 5 bases, 17 bases remained unmatched.

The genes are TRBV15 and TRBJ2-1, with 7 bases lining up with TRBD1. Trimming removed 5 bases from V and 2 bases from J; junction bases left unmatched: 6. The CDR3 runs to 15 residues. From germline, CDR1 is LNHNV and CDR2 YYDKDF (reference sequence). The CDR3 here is CATSVYGTAYNEQFF. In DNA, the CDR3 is TGTGCCACCAGCGTTTACGGGACAGCCTACAATGAGCAGTTCTTC. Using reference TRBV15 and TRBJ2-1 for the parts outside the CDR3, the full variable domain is DAMVIQNPRYQVTQFGKPVTLSCSQTLNHNVMYWYQQKSSQAPKLLFHYYDKDFNNEADTPDNFQSRRPNTSFCFLDIRSPGLGDTAMYLCATSVYGTAYNEQFFGPGTRLTVL.

This chain's CDR3 is CASSLAAGKIGGYTF. The CDR3 DNA reads TGTGCCAGCAGCTTGGCCGCGGGCAAGATAGGCGGCTACACCTTC. This chain connects TRBV5-4 to TRBJ1-2; D ambiguous. The CDR3 is 15 residues long. With 0 bases removed from V and 8 bases from J, the gap between germline ends came to 17 bases. Germline CDR1 SGHNT, CDR2 YYREEE (reference sequence).

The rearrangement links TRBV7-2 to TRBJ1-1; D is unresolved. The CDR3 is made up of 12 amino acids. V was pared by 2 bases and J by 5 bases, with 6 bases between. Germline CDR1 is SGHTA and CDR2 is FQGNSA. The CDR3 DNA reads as TGTGCCAGCAGCTTACAGCGTACTGAAGCTTTCTTT. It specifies CASSLQRTEAFF.

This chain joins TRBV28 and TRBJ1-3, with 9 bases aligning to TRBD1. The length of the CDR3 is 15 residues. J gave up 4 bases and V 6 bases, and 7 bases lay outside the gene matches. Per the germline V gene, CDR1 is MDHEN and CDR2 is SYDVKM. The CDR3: CASSLGTGRGNTIYF. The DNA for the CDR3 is TGTGCCAGCAGCTTAGGGACAGGGAGGGGAAACACCATATATTTT.

The CDR3 sequence is CASRKESVNTEAFF. The DNA of the CDR3 is TGTGCCAGTAGAAAAGAATCGGTTAACACTGAAGCTTTCTTT. V usage is TRBV19 and J usage is TRBJ1-1, with D hard to call. Germline lookup yields CDR1 LNHDA and CDR2 SQIVND (reference sequence). The CDR3 has 14 amino acids. V lost 6 bases and J lost 2, with 13 bases in between.

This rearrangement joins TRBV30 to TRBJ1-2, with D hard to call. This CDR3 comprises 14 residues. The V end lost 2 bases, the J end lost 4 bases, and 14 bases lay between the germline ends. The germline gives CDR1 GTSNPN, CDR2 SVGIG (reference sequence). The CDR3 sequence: CAWSPLTPIYGYTF. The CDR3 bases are TGTGCCTGGAGTCCCCTGACACCGATCTATGGCTACACCTTC.

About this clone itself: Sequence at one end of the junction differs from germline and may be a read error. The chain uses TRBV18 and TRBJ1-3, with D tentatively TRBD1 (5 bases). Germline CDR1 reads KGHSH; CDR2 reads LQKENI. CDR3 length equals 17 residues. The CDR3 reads CGSSTLRDSGTGNTIYF. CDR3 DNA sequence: TGTGGCAGCTCAACACTCCGGGACTCCGGGACTGGAAACACCATATATTTT. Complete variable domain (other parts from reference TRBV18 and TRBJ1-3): NAGVMQNPRHLVRRRGQEARLRCSPMKGHSHVYWYRQLPEEGLKFMVYLQKENIIDESGMPKERFSAEFPKEGPSILRIQQVVRGDSAAYFCGSSTLRDSGTGNTIYFGEGSWLTVV.

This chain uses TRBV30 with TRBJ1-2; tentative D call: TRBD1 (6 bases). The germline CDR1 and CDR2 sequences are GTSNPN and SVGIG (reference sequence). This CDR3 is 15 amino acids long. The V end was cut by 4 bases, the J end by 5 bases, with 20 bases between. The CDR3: CAWMPHRERHYGYTF. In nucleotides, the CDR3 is TGTGCCTGGATGCCCCACAGGGAAAGGCATTATGGCTACACCTTC. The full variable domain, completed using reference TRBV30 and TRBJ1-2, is SQTIHQWPATLVQPVGSPLSLECTVEGTSNPNLYWYRQAAGRGLQLLFYSVGIGQISSEVPQNLSASRPQDRQFILSSKKLLLSDSGFYLCAWMPHRERHYGYTFGSGTRLTVV.

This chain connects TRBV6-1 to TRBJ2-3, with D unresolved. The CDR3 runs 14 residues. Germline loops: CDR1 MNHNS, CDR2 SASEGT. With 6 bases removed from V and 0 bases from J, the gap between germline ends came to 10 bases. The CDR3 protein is CASRTPGSTDTQYF. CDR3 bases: TGTGCCAGCAGGACACCCGGTAGCACAGATACGCAGTATTTT.

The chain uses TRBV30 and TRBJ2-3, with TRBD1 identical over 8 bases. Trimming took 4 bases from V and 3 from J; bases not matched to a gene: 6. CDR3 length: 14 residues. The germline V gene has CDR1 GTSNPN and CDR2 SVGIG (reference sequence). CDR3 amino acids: CAWTRTGWTDTQYF. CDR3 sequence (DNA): TGTGCCTGGACCCGGACAGGGTGGACAGATACGCAGTATTTT.

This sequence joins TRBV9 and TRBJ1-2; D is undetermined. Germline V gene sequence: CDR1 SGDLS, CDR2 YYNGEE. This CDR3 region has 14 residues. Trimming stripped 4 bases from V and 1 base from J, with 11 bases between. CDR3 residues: CASSRRPLNYGYTF. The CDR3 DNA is TGTGCCAGCAGCCGCAGGCCCCTTAACTATGGCTACACCTTC.

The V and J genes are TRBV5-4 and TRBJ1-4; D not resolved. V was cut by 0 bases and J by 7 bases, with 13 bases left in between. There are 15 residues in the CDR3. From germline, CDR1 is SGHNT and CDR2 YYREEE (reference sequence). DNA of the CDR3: TGTGCCAGCAGCTTGGCCACGGGGAAAGGTGAAAAACTGTTTTTT. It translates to CASSLATGKGEKLFF.

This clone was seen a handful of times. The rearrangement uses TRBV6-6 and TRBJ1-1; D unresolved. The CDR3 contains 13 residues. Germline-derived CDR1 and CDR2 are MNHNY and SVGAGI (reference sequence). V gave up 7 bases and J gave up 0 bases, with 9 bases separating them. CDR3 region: CASTPRMNTEAFF. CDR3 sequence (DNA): TGTGCCAGCACCCCCAGGATGAACACTGAAGCTTTCTTT.

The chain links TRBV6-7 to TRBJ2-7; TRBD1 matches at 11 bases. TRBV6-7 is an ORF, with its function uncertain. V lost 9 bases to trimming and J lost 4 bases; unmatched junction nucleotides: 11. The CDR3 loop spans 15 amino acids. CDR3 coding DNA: TGTGCCAGGATCGAGGACAGGGGGCTTCGATACGAGCAGTACTTC. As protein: CARIEDRGLRYEQYF.

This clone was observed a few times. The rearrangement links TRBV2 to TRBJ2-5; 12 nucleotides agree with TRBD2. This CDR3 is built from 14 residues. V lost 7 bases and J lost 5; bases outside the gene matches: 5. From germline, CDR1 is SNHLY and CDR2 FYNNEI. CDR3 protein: CASTRLAGDETQYF. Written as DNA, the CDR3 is TGTGCCAGCACCCGACTAGCGGGAGACGAGACCCAGTACTTC.

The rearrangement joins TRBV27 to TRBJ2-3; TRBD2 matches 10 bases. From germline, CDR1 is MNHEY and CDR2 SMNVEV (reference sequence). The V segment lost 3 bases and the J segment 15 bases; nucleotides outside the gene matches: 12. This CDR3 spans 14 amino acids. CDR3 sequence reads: CASSFSAGLAGEYF. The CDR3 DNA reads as TGTGCCAGCAGTTTCTCAGCCGGGCTAGCGGGAGAATATTTT.

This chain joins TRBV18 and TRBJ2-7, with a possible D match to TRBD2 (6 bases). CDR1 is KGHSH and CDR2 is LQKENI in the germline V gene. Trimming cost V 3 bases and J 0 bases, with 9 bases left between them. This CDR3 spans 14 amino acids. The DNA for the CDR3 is TGTGCCAGCTCACCGGGACTCAGCTCCTACGAGCAGTACTTC. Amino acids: CASSPGLSSYEQYF.

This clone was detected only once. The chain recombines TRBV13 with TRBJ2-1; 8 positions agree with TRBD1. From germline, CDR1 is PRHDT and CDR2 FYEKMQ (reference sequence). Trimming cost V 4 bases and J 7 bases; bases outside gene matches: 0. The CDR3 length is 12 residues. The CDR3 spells CASSWTGNEQFF. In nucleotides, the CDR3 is TGTGCCAGCAGCTGGACAGGGAATGAGCAGTTCTTC. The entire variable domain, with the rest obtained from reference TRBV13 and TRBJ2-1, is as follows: AAGVIQSPRHLIKEKRETATLKCYPIPRHDTVYWYQQGPGQDPQFLISFYEKMQSDKGSIPDRFSAQQFSDYHSELNMSSLELGDSALYFCASSWTGNEQFFGPGTRLTVL.

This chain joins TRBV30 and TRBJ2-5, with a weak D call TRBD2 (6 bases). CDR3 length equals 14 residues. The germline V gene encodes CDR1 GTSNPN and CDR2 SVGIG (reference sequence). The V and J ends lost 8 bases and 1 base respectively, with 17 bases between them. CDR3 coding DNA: TGTGCCGGTGGAAGAGTTAGCGGCCAAGAGACCCAGTACTTC. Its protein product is CAGGRVSGQETQYF.

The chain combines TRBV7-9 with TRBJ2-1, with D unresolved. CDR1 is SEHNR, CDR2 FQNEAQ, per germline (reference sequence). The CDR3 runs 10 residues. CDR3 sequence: CALARNEQFF. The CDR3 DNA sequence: TGTGCTTTAGCTCGGAATGAGCAGTTCTTC.

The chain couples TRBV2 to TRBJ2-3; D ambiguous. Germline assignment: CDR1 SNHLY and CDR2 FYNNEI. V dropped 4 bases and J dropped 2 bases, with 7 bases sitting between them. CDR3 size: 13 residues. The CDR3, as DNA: TGTGCCAGCAGTGCTGGCCTCACAGATACGCAGTATTTT. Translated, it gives CASSAGLTDTQYF.

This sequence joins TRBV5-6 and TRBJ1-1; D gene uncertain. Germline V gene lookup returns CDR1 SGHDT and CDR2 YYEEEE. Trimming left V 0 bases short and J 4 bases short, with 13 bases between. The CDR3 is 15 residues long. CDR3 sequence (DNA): TGTGCCAGCAGCTTGGGGGTAGCGCTGGGCACTGAAGCTTTCTTT. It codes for CASSLGVALGTEAFF.

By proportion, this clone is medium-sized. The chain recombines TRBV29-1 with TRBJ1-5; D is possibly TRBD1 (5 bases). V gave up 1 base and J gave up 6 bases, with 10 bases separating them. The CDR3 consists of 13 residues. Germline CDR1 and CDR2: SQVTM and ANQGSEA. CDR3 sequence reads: CSVEGTRGQPQHF. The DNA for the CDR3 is TGCAGCGTTGAAGGGACAAGAGGTCAGCCCCAGCATTTT.

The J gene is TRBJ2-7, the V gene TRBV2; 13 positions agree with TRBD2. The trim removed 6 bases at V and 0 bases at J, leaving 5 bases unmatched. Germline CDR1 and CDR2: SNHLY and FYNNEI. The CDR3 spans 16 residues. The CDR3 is CASRGTSGRGSYEQYF. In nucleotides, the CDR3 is TGTGCCAGCAGGGGTACTAGCGGGAGGGGCTCCTACGAGCAGTACTTC.